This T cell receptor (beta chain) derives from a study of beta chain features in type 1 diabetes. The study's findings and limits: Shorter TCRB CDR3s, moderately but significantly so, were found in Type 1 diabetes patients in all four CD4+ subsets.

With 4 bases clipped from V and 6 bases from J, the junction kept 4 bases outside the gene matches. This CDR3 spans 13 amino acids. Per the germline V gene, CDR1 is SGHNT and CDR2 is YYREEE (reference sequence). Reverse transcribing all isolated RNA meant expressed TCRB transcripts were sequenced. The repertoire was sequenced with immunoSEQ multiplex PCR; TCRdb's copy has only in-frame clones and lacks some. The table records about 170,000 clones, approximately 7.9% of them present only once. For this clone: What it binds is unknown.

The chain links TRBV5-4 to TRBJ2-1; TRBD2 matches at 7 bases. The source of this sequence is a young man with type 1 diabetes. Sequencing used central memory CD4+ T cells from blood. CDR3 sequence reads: CASSPTSFNEQFF. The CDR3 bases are TGTGCCAGCAGCCCGACTAGCTTCAATGAGCAGTTCTTC.